The next 30 T cell receptor beta chains were all read from a single sample in a study of cytomegalovirus exposure and HLA in healthy donors. The PCR ran on 60 Vbeta and 13 Jbeta primers. Measured with immunoSEQ multiplex PCR; TCRdb has only the in-frame clones, and not every one. The table includes 100,000 to 150,000 clones, 81% detected once. The sample was PBMCs. All receptors derive from a man in his late teens or twenties in good health and CMV-seronegative.

This chain links TRBV28 with TRBJ1-2; 9 nucleotides match TRBD1. Germline lookup yields CDR1 MDHEN and CDR2 SYDVKM. The CDR3 has 17 residues. The V gene end was trimmed by 0 bases and the J gene end by 2 bases; junction bases not matched to a gene: 7. CDR3 residues: CASSLWGGGQGNYGYTF. As DNA, the CDR3 is TGTGCCAGCAGTTTATGGGGAGGGGGACAGGGAAACTATGGCTACACCTTC.

The gene calls are TRBV7-3 and TRBJ2-5; 8 bases agree with TRBD2. This CDR3 region has 16 residues. J was trimmed by 5 bases and V by 2 bases; bases with no gene match: 10. Germline CDR1 reads SGHTA; CDR2 reads FQGTGA. The CDR3 loop is CASSLWGSGARETQYF. The CDR3 DNA reads TGTGCCAGCAGCTTATGGGGTAGCGGGGCACGGGAGACCCAGTACTTC.

The rearrangement uses TRBV2 and TRBJ2-1; D is unclear. The CDR3 totals 11 residues. Trimming pared 4 bases from V and 12 bases from J, leaving 10 bases between. Germline CDR1 and CDR2: SNHLY and FYNNEI. CDR3 bases: TGTGCCAGCAGTGCAGCAAGCCCGCAGTTCTTC. Translating gives CASSAASPQFF.

The genes are TRBV7-8 and TRBJ2-7; the match to TRBD1 covers 9 bases. The CDR3 spans 14 residues. J was trimmed by 2 bases and V by 4 bases; bases with no gene match: 3. Per the germline V gene, CDR1 is SGHVS and CDR2 is FQNEAQ. In nucleotides, the CDR3 is TGTGCCAGCAGCTGGGACAGGGCTACCTACGAGCAGTACTTC. This gives the protein CASSWDRATYEQYF.

This chain joins TRBV4-2 and TRBJ2-5; D is perhaps TRBD1 (5 bases). Germline V gene data show CDR1 as LGHNA and CDR2 as YNFKEQ. The CDR3 extends over 14 amino acids. V gave up 4 bases and J gave up 4 bases, with 13 bases separating them. The CDR3 DNA follows: TGTGCCAGCAGCCCCCAGACAGTCGGAGAGACCCAGTACTTC. Its protein product is CASSPQTVGETQYF.

The V and J genes are TRBV25-1 and TRBJ2-7; 8 bases line up with TRBD1. Germline-derived CDR1 and CDR2 are MGHDK and SYGVNS. The trim removed 5 bases at V and 1 base at J, leaving 7 bases unmatched. This CDR3 is 15 amino acids long. For the CDR3, the DNA is TGTGCCAGCAGTAGTAAGACAGGGGTTTCCTACGAGCAGTACTTC. Translating it yields CASSSKTGVSYEQYF.

Concerning this clone: Compared with germline, one end of the junction differs, possibly owing to a read error. The sample contains more than one DNA sequence encoding this CDR3. The chain couples TRBV4-1 to TRBJ2-2; 11 bases are shared with TRBD2. The germline V gene has CDR1 MGHRA and CDR2 YSYEKL. This CDR3 region has 17 residues. CDR3 in amino acids: CASSQDVAGGQVGELFF. The CDR3, as DNA: TGCGCCAGCAGCCAAGACGTAGCGGGGGGGCAAGTCGGGGAGTTGTTTTTT.

The chain combines TRBV19 with TRBJ1-3; no definite D call. The CDR3 contains 13 residues. The germline V and J ends were trimmed by 6 bases and 6 bases, with 12 bases remaining between them. Looked up from germline, CDR1 is LNHDA and CDR2 is SQIVND (reference sequence). CDR3 protein: CASRTGLPNTIYF. The CDR3 nucleotides read TGTGCCAGTAGAACCGGACTGCCAAACACCATATATTTT. Using reference TRBV19 and TRBJ1-3 for the parts outside the CDR3, the full variable domain is DGGITQSPKYLFRKEGQNVTLSCEQNLNHDAMYWYRQDPGQGLRLIYYSQIVNDFQKGDIAEGYSVSREKKESFPLTVTSAQKNPTAFYLCASRTGLPNTIYFGEGSWLTVV.

V and J are TRBV7-9 and TRBJ1-2; 7 bases are a match to TRBD1. After removal of 2 bases from V and 7 bases from J, the junction contained 7 bases not matched to a gene. Germline values: CDR1 SEHNR, CDR2 FQNEAQ (reference sequence). The CDR3 runs to 14 residues. This CDR3 is CASSLIQGLGGYTF. The CDR3 bases are TGTGCCAGCAGCTTAATACAGGGGCTCGGTGGCTACACCTTC.

The chain carries TRBV5-1 and TRBJ1-2, with 7 nucleotides matching TRBD1. The CDR3 extends over 13 amino acids. Germline CDR1 is SGHRS and CDR2 is YFSETQ. After removal of 7 bases from V and 2 bases from J, the junction contained 5 bases not matched to a gene. The chain's CDR3 is CASDPTGNYGYTF. The CDR3 nucleotides are TGCGCCAGCGATCCGACAGGGAACTATGGCTACACCTTC.

The chain recombines TRBV10-3 with TRBJ1-1; D uncertain. V shed 10 bases and J shed 2 bases, with 11 bases lying between them. The CDR3 covers 12 residues. Germline V CDR1 and CDR2: ENHRY, SYGVKD. The CDR3, as DNA: TGTGCCACCGGAGCGGGTAACACTGAAGCTTTCTTT. It translates to CATGAGNTEAFF.

This clone was counted only a few times. The chain is built from TRBV29-1 and TRBJ1-1, with a weak D call TRBD1 (6 bases). The germline CDR1 and CDR2 sequences are SQVTM and ANQGSEA. The CDR3 runs to 12 residues. Trimming removed 0 bases from V and 8 bases from J, with 10 bases in between. The CDR3: CSVEEARGEAFF. CDR3 nucleotides: TGCAGCGTTGAAGAGGCCAGGGGCGAAGCTTTCTTT.

This clone was observed a few times. The CDR3 is CATSHGTPNPYSNQPQHF. CDR3 DNA: TGTGCCACCAGCCACGGGACACCGAATCCTTATAGCAATCAGCCCCAGCATTTT. The chain employs TRBV15 and TRBJ1-5, with TRBD1 as a possible D gene (6 bases). Germline CDR1 and CDR2: LNHNV and YYDKDF (reference sequence). The CDR3 is 18 residues long. The germline V and J ends were trimmed by 5 bases and 0 bases, with 20 bases remaining between them.

The chain couples TRBV18 to TRBJ1-1; 10 bases align to TRBD1. The CDR3 is 16 residues long. Germline-derived CDR1 and CDR2 are KGHSH and LQKENI. The V segment lost 4 bases and the J segment 4 bases; nucleotides outside the gene matches: 9. CDR3 DNA: TGTGCCAGCTCACTAGGGACAGGGGATATGGCCACTGAAGCTTTCTTT. Protein: CASSLGTGDMATEAFF.

The J gene is TRBJ1-4, the V gene TRBV5-1, with 9 nucleotides matching TRBD1. V lost 2 bases to trimming and J lost 4 bases; unmatched junction nucleotides: 9. The germline CDR1 and CDR2 sequences are SGHRS and YFSETQ. The CDR3 runs to 17 residues. CDR3 loop: CASSLGTGSPLNEKLFF. The CDR3 DNA reads as TGCGCCAGCAGCTTAGGGACAGGGAGTCCCCTTAATGAAAAACTGTTTTTT. The complete variable domain, with remaining parts taken from reference TRBV5-1 and TRBJ1-4, reads KAGVTQTPRYLIKTRGQQVTLSCSPISGHRSVSWYQQTPGQGLQFLFEYFSETQRNKGNFPGRFSGRQFSNSRSEMNVSTLELGDSALYLCASSLGTGSPLNEKLFFGSGTQLSVL.

This chain uses TRBV20-1 with TRBJ2-5; D remains unclear. The CDR3 sequence is 10 residues long. V lost 8 bases and J 5 bases, leaving 9 bases between the germline ends. Germline-derived CDR1 and CDR2 are DFQATT and SNEGSKA (reference sequence). The CDR3 DNA reads TGCAGTACTGTGCGGGAGACCCAGTACTTC. This translates into CSTVRETQYF.

The chain uses TRBV6-6 and TRBJ2-2, with D perhaps matching TRBD2 (6 bases). The CDR3 loop spans 16 amino acids. Trimming cost V 5 bases and J 4 bases, with 17 bases left between them. From germline, CDR1 is MNHNY and CDR2 SVGAGI (reference sequence). The CDR3 DNA follows: TGTGCCAGCAGTCCTCCTTTGGGAGGTACCACCGGGGAGCTGTTTTTT. Its protein product is CASSPPLGGTTGELFF.

The CDR3 sequence is CASTTGTSVSSYNSPLHF. CDR3 in DNA: TGTGCCAGTACTACCGGGACTTCTGTTAGCTCCTATAATTCACCCCTCCACTTT. The rearrangement links TRBV19 to TRBJ1-6; perhaps TRBD1 as D (5 bases). Germline CDR1 LNHDA, CDR2 SQIVND (reference sequence). The CDR3 runs 18 residues. V was clipped by 7 bases and J by 0 bases, with 19 bases between them.

The V gene is TRBV18, the J gene TRBJ2-2; TRBD1 is a possible D gene (6 bases). The V and J ends lost 8 bases and 1 base respectively, with 14 bases between them. This CDR3 has 15 amino acids. Germline-derived CDR1 and CDR2 are KGHSH and LQKENI. The CDR3, as DNA: TGTGCCAGCCCCCCACCGGGACAGAACACCGGGGAGCTGTTTTTT. Residues: CASPPPGQNTGELFF.

The chain carries TRBV5-6 and TRBJ2-2; 12 positions agree with TRBD1. V lost 4 bases and J lost 6; bases outside the gene matches: 10. Germline CDR1 SGHDT, CDR2 YYEEEE. CDR3 size: 17 residues. The CDR3 coding sequence is TGTGCCAGCAGCGGGACAGGGGGCGCAAAGGGGCCCGGGGAGCTGTTTTTT. Its protein is CASSGTGGAKGPGELFF.

The gene calls are TRBV7-9 and TRBJ1-5; TRBD1 agrees at 9 bases. CDR1 and CDR2 from the germline V gene are SEHNR and FQNEAQ (reference sequence). Losses at the gene ends were 5 bases for V and 6 bases for J; bases not matched to a gene: 5. This CDR3 comprises 14 residues. The chain's CDR3 is CASSIGTGIQPQHF. CDR3 coding DNA: TGTGCCAGCAGCATAGGGACAGGGATTCAGCCCCAGCATTTT.

The rearrangement links TRBV2 to TRBJ1-2, with D uncertain. Trimming left V 7 bases short and J 1 base short, with 13 bases between. Per the germline V gene, CDR1 is SNHLY and CDR2 is FYNNEI. The CDR3 length is 14 residues. CDR3 in amino acids: CASTGVSFNYGYTF. The CDR3 coding sequence is TGTGCCAGCACAGGCGTTTCTTTTAACTATGGCTACACCTTC.

The chain recombines TRBV4-1 with TRBJ2-5, with D hard to call. The CDR3 totals 15 residues. Germline CDR1 and CDR2: MGHRA and YSYEKL. Trimming shortened V by 1 base and J by 0 bases, and 9 bases separated the two germline ends. CDR3 DNA sequence: TGCGCCAGCAGCCAAGCTAAGAAGAACCAAGAGACCCAGTACTTC. Protein product: CASSQAKKNQETQYF.

The chain uses TRBV13 and TRBJ2-3; no reliable D call. V was cut by 2 bases and J by 1 base, with 4 bases left in between. The CDR3 spans 13 residues. Germline V CDR1 and CDR2: PRHDT, FYEKMQ (reference sequence). CDR3 sequence (DNA): TGTGCCAGCAGCTTACGGGGCACAGATACGCAGTATTTT. Translating it yields CASSLRGTDTQYF.

The V gene is TRBV19, the J gene TRBJ1-2; 7 positions agree with TRBD1. Germline CDR1 and CDR2: LNHDA and SQIVND (reference sequence). There are 13 residues in the CDR3. The V segment lost 3 bases and the J segment 6 bases; nucleotides outside the gene matches: 4. Here the CDR3 reads CASSMEGANGYTF. The CDR3 coding sequence is TGTGCCAGTAGTATGGAGGGGGCCAATGGCTACACCTTC. The variable domain in full, completed from reference TRBV19 and TRBJ1-2, reads DGGITQSPKYLFRKEGQNVTLSCEQNLNHDAMYWYRQDPGQGLRLIYYSQIVNDFQKGDIAEGYSVSREKKESFPLTVTSAQKNPTAFYLCASSMEGANGYTFGSGTRLTVV.

The rearrangement links TRBV7-9 to TRBJ2-1, with TRBD2 matching 11 bases. CDR1 and CDR2 (germline): SEHNR, FQNEAQ (reference sequence). V was pared by 1 base and J by 5 bases, with 10 bases of the junction left unmatched. This CDR3 has 18 amino acids. CDR3 protein: CASSLDLAGGPGNNEQFF. CDR3 coding DNA: TGTGCCAGCAGCTTAGACCTAGCGGGGGGCCCGGGAAACAATGAGCAGTTCTTC. Full variable domain (outside the CDR3, taken from reference TRBV7-9 and TRBJ2-1): DTGVSQNPRHKITKRGQNVTFRCDPISEHNRLYWYRQTLGQGPEFLTYFQNEAQLEKSRLLSDRFSAERPKGSFSTLEIQRTEQGDSAMYLCASSLDLAGGPGNNEQFFGPGTRLTVL.

The rearrangement links TRBV25-1 to TRBJ1-5, with 10 positions matching TRBD1. CDR3 length: 15 amino acids. J lost 5 bases, V lost 5 bases, and 6 bases had no gene match. Germline CDR1 is MGHDK and CDR2 is SYGVNS. CDR3: CASSSPGTGDQPQHF. The CDR3 bases are TGTGCCAGCAGTTCCCCCGGGACAGGGGATCAGCCCCAGCATTTT.

The chain employs TRBV9 and TRBJ1-6, with 9 positions matching TRBD1. J was trimmed by 7 bases and V by 4 bases; bases with no gene match: 6. This CDR3 is built from 15 residues. Germline loops: CDR1 SGDLS, CDR2 YYNGEE. The CDR3 DNA reads as TGTGCCAGCAGCCCAAGGGGACAGGGAAATTCACCCCTCCACTTT. Protein sequence: CASSPRGQGNSPLHF. Supplemented by reference TRBV9 and TRBJ1-6, the full variable domain reads DSGVTQTPKHLITATGQRVTLRCSPRSGDLSVYWYQQSLDQGLQFLIQYYNGEERAKGNILERFSAQQFPDLHSELNLSSLELGDSALYFCASSPRGQGNSPLHFGNGTRLTVT.

The chain joins TRBV19 to TRBJ1-2; D gene ambiguous. V was shortened by 9 bases and J by 2 bases, with 22 bases between the two germline ends. Germline V CDR1 and CDR2: LNHDA, SQIVND (reference sequence). This CDR3 is 16 amino acids long. CDR3 nucleotide sequence: TGTGCCAGCCTTGGACCAGATGGGGAGAGGAACTATGGCTACACCTTC. The encoded protein is CASLGPDGERNYGYTF.

As to this clone: At one end the junction does not follow the germline gene, possibly because of a read error. The gene calls are TRBV13 and TRBJ2-7, with 7 bases identical to TRBD1. This CDR3 contains 14 residues. Germline V gene data show CDR1 as PRHDT and CDR2 as FYEKMQ (reference sequence). CDR3 loop: CASSVGQATYEQYF. Written as DNA, the CDR3 is TGTGCCAGCAGCGTAGGACAGGCCACCTACGAGCAGTACTTC.